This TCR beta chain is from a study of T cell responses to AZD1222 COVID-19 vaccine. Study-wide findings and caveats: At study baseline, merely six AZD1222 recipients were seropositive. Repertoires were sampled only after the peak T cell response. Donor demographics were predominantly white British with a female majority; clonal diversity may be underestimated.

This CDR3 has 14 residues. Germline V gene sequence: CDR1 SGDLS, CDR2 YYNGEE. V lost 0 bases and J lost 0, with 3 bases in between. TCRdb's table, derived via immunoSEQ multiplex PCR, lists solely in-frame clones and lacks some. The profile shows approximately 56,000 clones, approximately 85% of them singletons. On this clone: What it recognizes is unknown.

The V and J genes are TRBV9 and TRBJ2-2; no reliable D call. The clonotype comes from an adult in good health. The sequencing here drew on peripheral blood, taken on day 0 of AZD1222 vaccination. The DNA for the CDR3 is TGTGCCAGCAGCGTAGACCCGAACACCGGGGAGCTGTTTTTT. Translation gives CASSVDPNTGELFF.